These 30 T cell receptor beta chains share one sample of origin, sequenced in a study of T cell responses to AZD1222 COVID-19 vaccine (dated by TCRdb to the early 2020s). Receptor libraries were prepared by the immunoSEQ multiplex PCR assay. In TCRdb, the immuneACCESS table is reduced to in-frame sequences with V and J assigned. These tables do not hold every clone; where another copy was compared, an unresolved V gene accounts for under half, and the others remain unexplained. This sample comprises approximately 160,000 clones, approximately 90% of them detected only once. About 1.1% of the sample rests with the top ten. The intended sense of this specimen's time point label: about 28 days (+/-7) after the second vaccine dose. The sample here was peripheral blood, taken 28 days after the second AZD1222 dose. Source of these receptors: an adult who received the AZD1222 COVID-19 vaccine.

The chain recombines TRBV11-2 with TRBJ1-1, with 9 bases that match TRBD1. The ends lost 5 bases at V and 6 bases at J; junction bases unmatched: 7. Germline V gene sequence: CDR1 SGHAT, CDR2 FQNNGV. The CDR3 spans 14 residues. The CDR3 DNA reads TGTGCCAGCAGCCCGGGGACAGGGAAGGCTGAAGCTTTCTTT. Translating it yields CASSPGTGKAEAFF.

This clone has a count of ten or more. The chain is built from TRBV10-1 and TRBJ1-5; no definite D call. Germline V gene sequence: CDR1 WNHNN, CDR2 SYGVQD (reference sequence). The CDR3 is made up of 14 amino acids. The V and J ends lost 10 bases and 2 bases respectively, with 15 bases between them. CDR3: CANRRPPGNQPQHF. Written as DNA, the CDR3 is TGCGCCAACAGAAGGCCGCCTGGCAATCAGCCCCAGCATTTT.

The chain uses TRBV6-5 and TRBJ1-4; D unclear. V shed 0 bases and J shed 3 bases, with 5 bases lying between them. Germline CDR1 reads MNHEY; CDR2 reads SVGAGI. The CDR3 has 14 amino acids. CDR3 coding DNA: TGTGCCAGCAGTTACTCGAGATCTAATGAAAAACTGTTTTTT. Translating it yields CASSYSRSNEKLFF.

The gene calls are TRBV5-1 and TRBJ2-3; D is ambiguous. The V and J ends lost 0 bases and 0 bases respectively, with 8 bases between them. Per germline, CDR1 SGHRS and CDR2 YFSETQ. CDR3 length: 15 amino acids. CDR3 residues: CASSLGPLSTDTQYF. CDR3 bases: TGCGCCAGCAGCTTGGGGCCACTTAGCACAGATACGCAGTATTTT.

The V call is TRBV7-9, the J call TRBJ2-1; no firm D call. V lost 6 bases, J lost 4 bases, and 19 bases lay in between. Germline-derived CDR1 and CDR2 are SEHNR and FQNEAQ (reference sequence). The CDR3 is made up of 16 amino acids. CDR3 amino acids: CASSGRAARRYNEQFF. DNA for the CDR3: TGTGCCAGCAGTGGAAGGGCTGCCCGACGATACAATGAGCAGTTCTTC.

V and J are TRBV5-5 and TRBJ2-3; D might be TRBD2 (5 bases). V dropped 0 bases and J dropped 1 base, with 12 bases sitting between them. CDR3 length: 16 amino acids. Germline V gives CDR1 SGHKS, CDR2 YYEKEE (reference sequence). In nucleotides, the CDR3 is TGTGCCAGCAGCTTGGGAGGGTCCGGCCGCACAGATACGCAGTATTTT. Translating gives CASSLGGSGRTDTQYF.

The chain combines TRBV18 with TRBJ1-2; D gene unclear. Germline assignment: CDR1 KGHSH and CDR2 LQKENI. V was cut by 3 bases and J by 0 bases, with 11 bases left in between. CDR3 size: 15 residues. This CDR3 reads CASSPRTDPNYGYTF. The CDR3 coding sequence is TGTGCCAGCTCACCTAGGACGGATCCTAACTATGGCTACACCTTC.

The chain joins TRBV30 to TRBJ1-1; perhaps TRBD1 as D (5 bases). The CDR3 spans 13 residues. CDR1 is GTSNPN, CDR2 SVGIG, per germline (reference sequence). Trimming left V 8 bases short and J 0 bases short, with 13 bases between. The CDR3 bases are TGTGCCGGCACCGGGACTGTGAACACTGAAGCTTTCTTT. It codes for CAGTGTVNTEAFF. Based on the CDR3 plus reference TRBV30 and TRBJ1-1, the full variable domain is SQTIHQWPATLVQPVGSPLSLECTVEGTSNPNLYWYRQAAGRGLQLLFYSVGIGQISSEVPQNLSASRPQDRQFILSSKKLLLSDSGFYLCAGTGTVNTEAFFGQGTRLTVV.

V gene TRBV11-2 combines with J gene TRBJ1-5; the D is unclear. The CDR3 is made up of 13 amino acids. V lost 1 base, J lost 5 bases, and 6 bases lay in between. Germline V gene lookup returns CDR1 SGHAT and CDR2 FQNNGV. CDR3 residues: CASSLGLDQPQHF. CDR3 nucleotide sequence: TGTGCCAGCAGCTTAGGTTTGGATCAGCCCCAGCATTTT.

Here the CDR3 DNA reads TGTGCCAGCAGCCCTTCAATCGAGGCTAACTATGGCTACACCTTC. The encoded protein is CASSPSIEANYGYTF. The J gene is TRBJ1-2, the V gene TRBV7-8, with D unclear. Germline lookup yields CDR1 SGHVS and CDR2 FQNEAQ. The CDR3 extends over 15 amino acids. Trimming removed 5 bases at V and 0 bases at J, with 13 bases between.

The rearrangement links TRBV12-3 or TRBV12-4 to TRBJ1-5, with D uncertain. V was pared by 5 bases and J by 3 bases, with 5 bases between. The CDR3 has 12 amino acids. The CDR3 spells CASSQDNQPQHF. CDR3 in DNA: TGTGCCAGCAGTCAGGACAATCAGCCCCAGCATTTT.

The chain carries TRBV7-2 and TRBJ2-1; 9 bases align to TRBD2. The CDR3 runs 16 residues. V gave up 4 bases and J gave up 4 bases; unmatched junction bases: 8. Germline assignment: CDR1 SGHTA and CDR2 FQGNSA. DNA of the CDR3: TGTGCCAGCAGCTCCCTTAGCGGGGGCACTTACAATGAGCAGTTCTTC. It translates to CASSSLSGGTYNEQFF.

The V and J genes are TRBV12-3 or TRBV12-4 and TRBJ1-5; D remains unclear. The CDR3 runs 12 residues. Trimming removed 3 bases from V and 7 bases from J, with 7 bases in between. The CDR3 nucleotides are TGTGCCAGCAGTTTGCAGCTCCAGCCCCAGCATTTT. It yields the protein CASSLQLQPQHF.

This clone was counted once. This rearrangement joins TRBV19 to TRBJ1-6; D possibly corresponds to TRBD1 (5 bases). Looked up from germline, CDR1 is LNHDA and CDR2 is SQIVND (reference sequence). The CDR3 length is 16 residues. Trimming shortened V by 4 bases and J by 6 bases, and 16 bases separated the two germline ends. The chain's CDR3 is CASSRGRVGVNSPLHF. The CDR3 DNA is TGTGCCAGTAGTAGGGGCAGAGTTGGAGTTAATTCACCCCTCCACTTT. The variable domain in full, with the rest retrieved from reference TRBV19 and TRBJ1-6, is DGGITQSPKYLFRKEGQNVTLSCEQNLNHDAMYWYRQDPGQGLRLIYYSQIVNDFQKGDIAEGYSVSREKKESFPLTVTSAQKNPTAFYLCASSRGRVGVNSPLHFGNGTRLTVT.

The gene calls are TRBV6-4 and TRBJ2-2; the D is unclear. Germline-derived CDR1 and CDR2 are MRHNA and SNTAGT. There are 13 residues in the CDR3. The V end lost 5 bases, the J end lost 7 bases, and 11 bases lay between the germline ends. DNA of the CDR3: TGTGCCAGCAGTTCCACAGAGGACGGGGAGCTGTTTTTT. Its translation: CASSSTEDGELFF.

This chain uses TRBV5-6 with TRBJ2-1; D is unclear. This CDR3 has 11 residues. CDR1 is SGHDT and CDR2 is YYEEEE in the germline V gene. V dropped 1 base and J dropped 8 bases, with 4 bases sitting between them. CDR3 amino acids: CASSLIDEQFF. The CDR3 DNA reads TGTGCCAGCAGCTTGATCGATGAGCAGTTCTTC.

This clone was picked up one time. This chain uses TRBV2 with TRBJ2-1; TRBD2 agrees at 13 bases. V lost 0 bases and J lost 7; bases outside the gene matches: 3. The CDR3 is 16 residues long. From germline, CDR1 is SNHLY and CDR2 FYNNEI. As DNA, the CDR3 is TGTGCCAGCAGTGAAGCACTAGCGGGGGGGCAAAATGAGCAGTTCTTC. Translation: CASSEALAGGQNEQFF.

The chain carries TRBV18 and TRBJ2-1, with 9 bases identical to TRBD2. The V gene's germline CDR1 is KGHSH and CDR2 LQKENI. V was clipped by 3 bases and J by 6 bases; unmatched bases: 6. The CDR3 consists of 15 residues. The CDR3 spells CASSPTSGPINEQFF. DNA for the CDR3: TGTGCCAGCTCACCCACTAGCGGGCCCATCAATGAGCAGTTCTTC. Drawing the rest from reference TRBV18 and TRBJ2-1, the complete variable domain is NAGVMQNPRHLVRRRGQEARLRCSPMKGHSHVYWYRQLPEEGLKFMVYLQKENIIDESGMPKERFSAEFPKEGPSILRIQQVVRGDSAAYFCASSPTSGPINEQFFGPGTRLTVL.

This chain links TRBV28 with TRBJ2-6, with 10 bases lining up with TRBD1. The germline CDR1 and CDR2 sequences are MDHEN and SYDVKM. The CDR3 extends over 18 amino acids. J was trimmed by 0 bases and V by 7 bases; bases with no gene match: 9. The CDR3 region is CASNRQGAWSSGANVLTF. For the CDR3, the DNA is TGTGCCAGCAACCGACAGGGGGCGTGGAGCTCTGGGGCCAACGTCCTGACTTTC.

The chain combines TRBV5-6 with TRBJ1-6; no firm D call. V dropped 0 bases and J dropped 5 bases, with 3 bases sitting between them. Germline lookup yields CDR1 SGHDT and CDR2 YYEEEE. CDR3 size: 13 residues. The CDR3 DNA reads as TGTGCCAGCAGCTTGGATCATAATTCACCCCTCCACTTT. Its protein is CASSLDHNSPLHF.

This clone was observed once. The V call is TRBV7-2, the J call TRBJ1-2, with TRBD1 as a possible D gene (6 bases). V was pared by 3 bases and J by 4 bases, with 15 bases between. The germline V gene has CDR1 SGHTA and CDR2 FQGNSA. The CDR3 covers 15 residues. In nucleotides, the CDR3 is TGTGCCAGCAGCTTTATGGGGGTGGGGGCCTATGGCTACACCTTC. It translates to CASSFMGVGAYGYTF.

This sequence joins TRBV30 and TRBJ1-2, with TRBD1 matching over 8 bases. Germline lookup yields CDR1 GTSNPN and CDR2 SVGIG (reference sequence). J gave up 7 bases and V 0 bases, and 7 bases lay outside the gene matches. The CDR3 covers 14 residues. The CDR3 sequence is CAWSVGPQGGGYTF. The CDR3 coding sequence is TGTGCCTGGAGTGTAGGTCCACAGGGGGGTGGCTACACCTTC.

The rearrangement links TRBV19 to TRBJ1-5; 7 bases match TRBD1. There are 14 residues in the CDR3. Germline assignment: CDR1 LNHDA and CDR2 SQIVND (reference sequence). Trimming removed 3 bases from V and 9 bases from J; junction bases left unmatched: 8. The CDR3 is CASSMTGRGWPQHF. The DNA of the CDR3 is TGTGCCAGTAGTATGACCGGCAGGGGGTGGCCCCAGCATTTT.

CDR3 region: CASSLGQSEAFF. CDR3 coding DNA: TGTGCCAGCTCTCTCGGACAGTCTGAAGCTTTCTTT. The chain carries TRBV18 and TRBJ1-1, with a possible D match to TRBD1 (6 bases). Trimming stripped 6 bases from V and 6 bases from J, with 11 bases between. The CDR3 totals 12 residues. CDR1 is KGHSH and CDR2 is LQKENI in the germline V gene.

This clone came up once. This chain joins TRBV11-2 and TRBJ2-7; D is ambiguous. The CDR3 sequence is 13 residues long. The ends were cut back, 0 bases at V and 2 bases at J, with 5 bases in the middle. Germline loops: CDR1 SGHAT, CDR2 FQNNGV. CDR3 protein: CASSLDSPYEQYF. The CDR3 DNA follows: TGTGCCAGCAGCTTAGATTCACCCTACGAGCAGTACTTC. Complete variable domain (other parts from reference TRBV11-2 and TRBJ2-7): EAGVAQSPRYKIIEKRQSVAFWCNPISGHATLYWYQQILGQGPKLLIQFQNNGVVDDSQLPKDRFSAERLKGVDSTLKIQPAKLEDSAVYLCASSLDSPYEQYFGPGTRLTVT.

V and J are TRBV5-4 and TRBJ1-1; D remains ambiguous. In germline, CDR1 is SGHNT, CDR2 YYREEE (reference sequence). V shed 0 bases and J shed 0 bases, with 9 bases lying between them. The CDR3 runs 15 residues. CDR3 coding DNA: TGTGCCAGCAGCTTGGTTGCATCCCTGAACACTGAAGCTTTCTTT. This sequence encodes CASSLVASLNTEAFF.

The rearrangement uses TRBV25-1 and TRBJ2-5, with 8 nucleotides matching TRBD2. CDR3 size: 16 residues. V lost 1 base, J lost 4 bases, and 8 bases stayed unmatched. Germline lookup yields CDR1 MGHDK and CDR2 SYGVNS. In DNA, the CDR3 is TGTGCCAGCAGTGAATTAGCGGGGCCTCCTGTAGAGACCCAGTACTTC. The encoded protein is CASSELAGPPVETQYF.

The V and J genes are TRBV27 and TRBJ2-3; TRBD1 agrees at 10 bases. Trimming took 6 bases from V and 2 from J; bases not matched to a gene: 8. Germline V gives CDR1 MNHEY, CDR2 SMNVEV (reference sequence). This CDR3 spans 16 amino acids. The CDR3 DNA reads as TGTGCCAGCAGGGCCTGGGACAGGGGAATCACAGATACGCAGTATTTT. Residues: CASRAWDRGITDTQYF.

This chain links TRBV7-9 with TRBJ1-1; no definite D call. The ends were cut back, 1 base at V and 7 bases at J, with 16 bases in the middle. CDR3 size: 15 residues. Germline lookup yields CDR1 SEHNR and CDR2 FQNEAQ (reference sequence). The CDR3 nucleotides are TGTGCCAGCAGCTTAGGGGGAGGGCCCTCTTTTGAAGCTTTCTTT. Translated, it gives CASSLGGGPSFEAFF.

CDR3 sequence (DNA): TGTGCCAGCTCACCGACAGGGGCTGGAAACACCATATATTTT. It codes for CASSPTGAGNTIYF. This chain links TRBV18 with TRBJ1-3; 8 bases map to TRBD1. V shed 3 bases, J shed 2 bases, and the junction held 0 bases outside the gene matches. Germline V gene lookup returns CDR1 KGHSH and CDR2 LQKENI. This CDR3 has 14 amino acids.